This T cell receptor (beta chain) was sequenced during a study of T cells in Graves' hyperthyroidism and ophthalmopathy. Stable Graves' hyperthyroidism meant no ophthalmopathy progression within 18 months. Diagnosis of hyperthyroidism was new in patients aged 18 to 65, and its duration was under 2 months. Reasons for excluding patients were uncontrolled infection, other autoimmune disease, pregnancy or lactation. PBMCs were derived from around 10 ml fresh peripheral blood. CDR3 length: 15 amino acids. V shed 2 bases and J 5 bases; nucleotides not matched to a gene: 3. Germline V gene sequence: CDR1 LGHNA, CDR2 YSLEER. Using RNA transcripts as the source, TCR beta CDR3 regions were amplified. The TCR CDR3 first-round RT-PCR relied on the HTBI primer set. TCRdb re-called the multiplex PCR reads through MiXCR, storing one row per CDR3 protein. Counted here are around 800,000 distinct CDR3 sequences, 35% to 40% occurring once; the ten biggest clones make up approximately 8.7%.

The gene calls are TRBV4-3 and TRBJ2-2; TRBD1 agrees at 9 bases. Input material: blood. This clonotype was sampled from a man aged 18 to 29 with Graves' hyperthyroidism. The CDR3 protein is CASSQLGTGTGELFF. As DNA, the CDR3 is TGCGCCAGCAGCCAATTAGGGACAGGGACCGGGGAGCTGTTTTTT.